The clone carrying this TCR beta chain was observed a handful of times. The data were obtained in a study of T-cell reconstitution after alpha-beta-depleted transplantation in children. Losses at the gene ends were 7 bases for V and 10 bases for J; bases not matched to a gene: 7. CDR1 is SEHNR, CDR2 FQNEAQ, per germline (reference sequence). CDR3 size: 13 residues. For TCRbeta, the library was prepared with unique molecular identifiers. MiXCR was run by TCRdb on the PCR reads, yielding one entry per CDR3 protein. The sample holds about 76,000 distinct CDR3 sequences; roughly 13% are singletons and the top ten take 25% to 35%.

The gene calls are TRBV7-9 and TRBJ1-1, with TRBD1 matching over 12 bases. The receptor comes from a male patient aged 2 to 9 who had a stem cell transplant for acute lymphoblastic leukemia, so the T cells may come from the graft donor. Sequences were derived from PBMCs, mostly from graft donor cells, sampled 180 days after TCRalphabeta/CD19-depleted stem cell transplant. The DNA for the CDR3 is TGTGCCAGCACGGGGGACAGGGGGCGCGGAGCTTTCTTT. This gives the protein CASTGDRGRGAFF. Full variable domain (outside the CDR3, taken from reference TRBV7-9 and TRBJ1-1): DTGVSQNPRHKITKRGQNVTFRCDPISEHNRLYWYRQTLGQGPEFLTYFQNEAQLEKSRLLSDRFSAERPKGSFSTLEIQRTEQGDSAMYLCASTGDRGRGAFFGQGTRLTVV.